The 26 T cell receptor beta chains listed next were all sequenced from one sample in a study of shared clonotypes between healthy human individuals. Generated by immunoSEQ multiplex PCR, the TCRdb table keeps only in-frame clones and is missing some. The table includes 700,000 or so clones, about two thirds detected once. The specimen sequenced was memory CD4+ T cells sorted from blood. Sample subset: CD45RA-negative fraction. These TCRs come from a woman in her twenties or thirties in good health.

V usage is TRBV7-6 and J usage is TRBJ1-4; D is undetermined. Trimming shortened V by 6 bases and J by 8 bases, and 19 bases separated the two germline ends. Germline-derived CDR1 and CDR2 are SGHVS and FNYEAQ. The CDR3 runs to 15 residues. In DNA form, the CDR3 reads TGTGCCAGCAGTATAAACGGGGATGGGCGAGAAAAACTGTTTTTT. Translating it yields CASSINGDGREKLFF.

This CDR3 reads CASISDGKINYGYTF. The CDR3 DNA reads as TGTGCCAGCATTTCCGACGGGAAGATTAACTATGGCTACACCTTC. The chain couples TRBV28 to TRBJ1-2; D ambiguous. CDR1 is MDHEN and CDR2 is SYDVKM in the germline V gene. The CDR3 sequence is 15 residues long. V was shortened by 7 bases and J by 1 base, with 16 bases between the two germline ends.

The gene calls are TRBV5-1 and TRBJ2-1, with 9 bases lining up with TRBD2. The CDR3 covers 14 residues. The ends lost 7 bases at V and 9 bases at J; junction bases unmatched: 11. In germline, CDR1 is SGHRS, CDR2 YFSETQ. The chain's CDR3 is CASEPLAGVGEQFF. In DNA, the CDR3 is TGCGCCAGCGAACCTTTAGCGGGAGTAGGTGAGCAGTTCTTC.

The V and J genes are TRBV29-1 and TRBJ2-3; weak D call: TRBD2 (6 bases). The germline V and J ends were trimmed by 7 bases and 3 bases, with 17 bases remaining between them. This CDR3 is built from 14 residues. CDR1 and CDR2 from the germline V gene are SQVTM and ANQGSEA. The CDR3 loop is CSAQRSGRTDTQYF. The CDR3 bases are TGCAGCGCCCAACGGAGCGGGCGGACAGATACGCAGTATTTT.

V usage is TRBV18 and J usage is TRBJ1-4, with a weak D call TRBD1 (5 bases). Germline V gene data show CDR1 as KGHSH and CDR2 as LQKENI. V lost 3 bases and J lost 8, with 10 bases in between. CDR3 length: 13 amino acids. DNA for the CDR3: TGTGCCAGCTCACCTGATAGACAGGAAAAACTGTTTTTT. Amino acid sequence: CASSPDRQEKLFF.

Of note for this clone: At one end, the junction sequence differs from germline, possibly due to a read error. The chain joins TRBV10-3 to TRBJ2-7, with D uncertain. CDR1 and CDR2 from the germline V gene are ENHRY and SYGVKD. The CDR3 covers 11 residues. The CDR3 loop is CAMSVGYEQYF. CDR3 DNA: TGTGCCATGAGTGTCGGGTACGAGCAGTACTTC.

The V gene is TRBV18, the J gene TRBJ2-7; TRBD1 matches at 8 bases. Unmatched junction bases numbered 5, after V lost 3 bases and J lost 7 bases. The CDR3 loop spans 13 amino acids. The germline V gene has CDR1 KGHSH and CDR2 LQKENI. CDR3 residues: CASSPGQAGEQYF. Written as DNA, the CDR3 is TGTGCCAGCTCACCGGGACAGGCCGGAGAGCAGTACTTC.

The chain uses TRBV6-1 and TRBJ2-1; D may be TRBD2 (6 bases). V was clipped by 4 bases and J by 5 bases, with 12 bases between them. The CDR3 is 14 residues long. Germline assignment: CDR1 MNHNS and CDR2 SASEGT. CDR3 protein: CASSGQGGHNEQFF. The CDR3 DNA reads TGTGCCAGCAGTGGCCAGGGAGGCCACAATGAGCAGTTCTTC.

V and J are TRBV28 and TRBJ2-7; 8 bases fit TRBD1. The V gene end was trimmed by 2 bases and the J gene end by 6 bases; junction bases not matched to a gene: 9. Per germline, CDR1 MDHEN and CDR2 SYDVKM. The CDR3 spans 15 residues. The CDR3 loop reads CASSLAHSTGVEQYF. CDR3 nucleotides: TGTGCCAGCAGTTTAGCCCACTCGACAGGGGTCGAGCAGTACTTC.

This clone was picked up a small number of times. This rearrangement joins TRBV11-2 to TRBJ2-1; 9 nucleotides match TRBD2. CDR1 and CDR2 (germline): SGHAT, FQNNGV. Losses at the gene ends were 5 bases for V and 4 bases for J; bases not matched to a gene: 6. The CDR3 is made up of 15 amino acids. The CDR3 DNA is TGTGCCAGCAGCATCGTAGCGGGAGAGTACAATGAGCAGTTCTTC. This sequence encodes CASSIVAGEYNEQFF.

Of note for this clone: The identical CDR3 is also encoded by other nucleotide sequences in the sample. V and J are TRBV5-1 and TRBJ1-4; D is unresolved. The germline gives CDR1 SGHRS, CDR2 YFSETQ. V lost 0 bases and J lost 5, with 8 bases in between. CDR3 size: 14 residues. The CDR3 sequence: CASSLDSRNEKLFF. In DNA form, the CDR3 reads TGCGCCAGCAGCTTGGACAGCCGGAATGAAAAACTGTTTTTT.

The genes are TRBV19 and TRBJ2-7; TRBD1 aligns across 9 bases. This CDR3 contains 14 residues. The germline V gene encodes CDR1 LNHDA and CDR2 SQIVND (reference sequence). V gave up 10 bases and J gave up 6 bases; unmatched junction bases: 13. The CDR3, as DNA: TGTGCCACTTCGAGGGTGGGACAGGGAGGCGAGCAGTACTTC. Its protein is CATSRVGQGGEQYF.

This clone was seen a handful of times. The chain combines TRBV29-1 with TRBJ2-7; D is ambiguous. The germline CDR1 and CDR2 sequences are SQVTM and ANQGSEA. The CDR3 sequence is 12 residues long. Trimming cost V 2 bases and J 4 bases, with 9 bases left between them. The CDR3 is CSVEFDGYEQYF. The DNA of the CDR3 is TGCAGCGTTGAATTTGACGGTTACGAGCAGTACTTC.

J is TRBJ1-5 and V is TRBV2, with 7 nucleotides matching TRBD1. The CDR3 sequence is 14 residues long. Germline-derived CDR1 and CDR2 are SNHLY and FYNNEI. V shed 6 bases, J shed 3 bases, and the junction held 5 bases outside the gene matches. This CDR3 is CASSPTGNNQPQHF. The DNA for the CDR3 is TGTGCCAGCAGCCCGACAGGGAACAATCAGCCCCAGCATTTT.

The sample holds many counts of this clone. The chain uses TRBV30 and TRBJ1-5; TRBD1 matches 7 bases. V shed 3 bases and J 5 bases; nucleotides not matched to a gene: 4. CDR1 and CDR2 from the germline V gene are GTSNPN and SVGIG (reference sequence). The CDR3 runs 13 residues. The CDR3 here is CAWRGQWDQPQHF. In DNA, the CDR3 is TGTGCCTGGAGGGGACAGTGGGATCAGCCCCAGCATTTT.

A few counts support this clone. V gene TRBV7-8 combines with J gene TRBJ2-3; no definite D call. Trimming took off 2 bases at V and 0 bases at J, with 9 bases between the two ends. Germline V gene sequence: CDR1 SGHVS, CDR2 FQNEAQ. The CDR3 sequence is 15 residues long. The CDR3 is CASSLRYTSTDTQYF. DNA for the CDR3: TGTGCCAGCAGCTTAAGATACACGAGCACAGATACGCAGTATTTT.

The chain recombines TRBV19 with TRBJ1-1; TRBD1 agrees at 7 bases. This CDR3 is 15 amino acids long. The ends lost 5 bases at V and 1 base at J; junction bases unmatched: 7. Germline V gene sequence: CDR1 LNHDA, CDR2 SQIVND (reference sequence). CDR3 DNA sequence: TGTGCCAGTAGTGCGTCTTACAGGGGGAACACTGAAGCTTTCTTT. Protein: CASSASYRGNTEAFF.

The chain combines TRBV28 with TRBJ2-1, with D perhaps assigned TRBD1 or TRBD2 (6 bases each). Germline assignment: CDR1 MDHEN and CDR2 SYDVKM. The CDR3 covers 16 residues. V lost 6 bases and J 4 bases, leaving 19 bases between the germline ends. Here the CDR3 reads CASRKRGAQKYNEQFF. CDR3 DNA sequence: TGTGCCAGCAGGAAAAGGGGGGCGCAGAAGTACAATGAGCAGTTCTTC.

This clone was recorded once. The V and J genes are TRBV18 and TRBJ1-5, with 9 bases lining up with TRBD1. Germline-derived CDR1 and CDR2 are KGHSH and LQKENI. V lost 8 bases, J lost 4 bases, and 3 bases stayed unmatched. The CDR3 contains 13 residues. The CDR3 is CASGTGRNQPQHF. CDR3 nucleotides: TGTGCCAGCGGGACAGGGCGGAATCAGCCCCAGCATTTT.

The chain uses TRBV28 and TRBJ1-2; TRBD1 might be the D (5 bases). There are 13 residues in the CDR3. Germline CDR1 reads MDHEN; CDR2 reads SYDVKM. V was trimmed by 6 bases and J by 2 bases, leaving 10 bases between them. In nucleotides, the CDR3 is TGTGCCAGCAGCAAGGGACCGAACTATGGCTACACCTTC. Protein: CASSKGPNYGYTF.

CDR3 nucleotides: TGTGCCAGCAGCAAAGATCGGGACAGGGACCACGAGCAGTACTTC. It codes for CASSKDRDRDHEQYF. The V gene is TRBV21-1, the J gene TRBJ2-7; the D call TRBD1 from the table was never checked on the DNA. TRBV21-1 is reported as a pseudogene. This CDR3 is 15 amino acids long.

The chain is built from TRBV5-1 and TRBJ1-2; 11 nucleotides agree with TRBD1. This CDR3 region has 17 residues. Germline V gene lookup returns CDR1 SGHRS and CDR2 YFSETQ. J was trimmed by 8 bases and V by 0 bases; bases with no gene match: 12. CDR3 sequence reads: CASSLASSGQGAWGYTF. Here the CDR3 DNA reads TGCGCCAGCAGCTTGGCTTCCTCAGGACAGGGGGCATGGGGCTACACCTTC.

V usage is TRBV25-1 and J usage is TRBJ1-1; the match to TRBD1 covers 11 bases. Germline V gene data show CDR1 as MGHDK and CDR2 as SYGVNS. This CDR3 region has 16 residues. Trimming cost V 2 bases and J 6 bases; bases outside gene matches: 8. The CDR3 region is CASSEKPGQGVAEAFF. CDR3 bases: TGTGCCAGCAGTGAAAAGCCGGGACAGGGGGTAGCTGAAGCTTTCTTT.

This rearrangement joins TRBV28 to TRBJ2-1; D remains ambiguous. Germline loops: CDR1 MDHEN, CDR2 SYDVKM. Trimming took off 2 bases at V and 0 bases at J, with 8 bases between the two ends. The length of the CDR3 is 15 residues. CDR3 residues: CASSLELGSYNEQFF. CDR3 nucleotide sequence: TGTGCCAGCAGTTTAGAGTTGGGCTCCTACAATGAGCAGTTCTTC.

The rearrangement joins TRBV4-1 to TRBJ1-1; 9 bases are a match to TRBD1. Losses at the gene ends were 2 bases for V and 4 bases for J; bases not matched to a gene: 11. CDR1 and CDR2 from the germline V gene are MGHRA and YSYEKL. The length of the CDR3 is 17 residues. The CDR3 DNA reads as TGCGCCAGCAGCCAAAAAGGGACAGGGATAGCGGGCACTGAAGCTTTCTTT. It codes for CASSQKGTGIAGTEAFF.

This CDR3 reads CASSSTQTYEQYF. CDR3 nucleotide sequence: TGTGCCAGCAGTTCCACTCAGACCTACGAGCAGTACTTC. This sequence joins TRBV7-3 and TRBJ2-7; no firm D call. Trimming pared 6 bases from V and 2 bases from J, leaving 11 bases between. Germline values: CDR1 SGHTA, CDR2 FQGTGA. There are 13 residues in the CDR3.